Each of the 27 T cell receptor beta chains below was sequenced from the same sample in a study of T-cell memory formation after mild COVID-19 (dated by TCRdb to the early 2020s). The library was made by 5' RACE. Sequenced on an Illumina NovaSeq 6000. The public sequencing data were trimmed at Q25 with fastp and processed into clonotypes with MiXCR by TCRdb, which kept only in-frame beta chains. Rows with a matching CDR3 protein are joined into one entry that keeps the most common DNA and genes. Counted in this sample were roughly 340,000 distinct CDR3 sequences; less than 20% of them appeared once. About a fifth of the sample rests with the top ten. Sequencing was done on a sample of PBMCs or a T cell subset sorted from them (not recorded which). Receptor source: a young man who had mild COVID-19 (a few samples of this study predate the infection). The sample titles of this study are shuffled in the database, so cell type and time point are left out; the donor was told from shared clones.

This clonotype was seen a few times. The V call is TRBV7-9, the J call TRBJ2-1; weak D call: TRBD2 (6 bases). This CDR3 has 15 residues. Germline V gives CDR1 SEHNR, CDR2 FQNEAQ (reference sequence). Trimming stripped 10 bases from V and 6 bases from J, with 22 bases between. The CDR3 is CANSHRGSPTNEQFF. In DNA, the CDR3 is TGTGCCAATTCCCACCGGGGGTCGCCCACCAATGAGCAGTTCTTC. Full variable domain (missing parts from reference TRBV7-9 and TRBJ2-1): DTGVSQNPRHKITKRGQNVTFRCDPISEHNRLYWYRQTLGQGPEFLTYFQNEAQLEKSRLLSDRFSAERPKGSFSTLEIQRTEQGDSAMYLCANSHRGSPTNEQFFGPGTRLTVL.

This clonotype was seen a single time. The rearrangement joins TRBV5-6 to TRBJ2-4; no definite D call. Germline V gene sequence: CDR1 SGHDT, CDR2 YYEEEE. Deletions cut 4 bases from V and 3 bases from J, with 11 bases between. CDR3 length equals 14 residues. CDR3 DNA sequence: TGTGCCAGCAGCAACCCGGTGGGCAAAAACATTCAGTACTTC. Its protein product is CASSNPVGKNIQYF.

This clonotype was seen only a few times. The V call is TRBV7-6, the J call TRBJ2-2; no firm D call. The V gene lost 5 bases and the J gene lost 4 bases, with 14 bases spanning the gap. Per the germline V gene, CDR1 is SGHVS and CDR2 is FNYEAQ. The CDR3 covers 15 residues. The CDR3 coding sequence is TGTGCCAGCAGCCCCAGACCGGGTCCCACCGGGGAGCTGTTTTTT. It yields the protein CASSPRPGPTGELFF.

This clonotype was recorded a few times. In nucleotides, the CDR3 is TGTGCCAGCAGCCCAGGGACAGGGGGAGGCTATGGCTACACCTTC. Its translation is CASSPGTGGGYGYTF. V is TRBV28 and J is TRBJ1-2; the match to TRBD1 covers 11 bases. Trimming removed 6 bases from V and 4 bases from J; junction bases left unmatched: 7. This CDR3 spans 15 amino acids. Germline V gives CDR1 MDHEN, CDR2 SYDVKM.

The sample holds a few counts of this clonotype. The V gene is TRBV2, the J gene TRBJ2-3; perhaps TRBD1 as D (5 bases). Germline assignment: CDR1 SNHLY and CDR2 FYNNEI. Trimming left V 2 bases short and J 6 bases short, with 15 bases between. CDR3 length equals 15 residues. DNA of the CDR3: TGTGCCAGCAGTGAACAATCCAGGAAGGGGGATACGCAGTATTTT. It specifies CASSEQSRKGDTQYF. Combining the CDR3 with reference TRBV2 and TRBJ2-3 gives the whole variable domain EPEVTQTPSHQVTQMGQEVILRCVPISNHLYFYWYRQILGQKVEFLVSFYNNEISEKSEIFDDQFSVERPDGSNFTLKIRSTKLEDSAMYFCASSEQSRKGDTQYFGPGTRLTVL.

A word on this clonotype: This may arise from a read error, as a much more abundant clone is one base away. This rearrangement joins TRBV12-3 or TRBV12-4 to TRBJ1-2; 8 bases fit TRBD1. The CDR3 is made up of 15 amino acids. CDR3 DNA sequence: TGTGCCAGCAGTTCTTACAGGGGGAAGAACTATGGCTACAACTTC. Amino acids: CASSSYRGKNYGYNF.

This clonotype appeared many times. The rearrangement uses TRBV6-2 or TRBV6-3 and TRBJ2-7, with D possibly TRBD2 on 7 matching bases. Per germline, CDR1 MNHEY and CDR2 SVGEGT. The CDR3 extends over 15 amino acids. V shed 5 bases and J shed 0 bases, with 14 bases lying between them. In nucleotides, the CDR3 is TGTGCCAGCAGTATCGGCGGGGGCCTCTCCTACGAGCAGTACTTC. Protein product: CASSIGGGLSYEQYF.

There are a few counts of this clonotype. The V gene is TRBV27, the J gene TRBJ2-1, with 8 nucleotides matching TRBD2. Trimming removed 2 bases from V and 2 bases from J; junction bases left unmatched: 5. The germline V gene has CDR1 MNHEY and CDR2 SMNVEV (reference sequence). This CDR3 has 16 residues. In DNA form, the CDR3 reads TGTGCCAGCAGTTTAATCGCGGGGGGCGCCTACAATGAGCAGTTCTTC. Amino acids: CASSLIAGGAYNEQFF.

The rearrangement joins TRBV7-6 to TRBJ1-6; D is unclear. The CDR3 spans 13 residues. Per the germline V gene, CDR1 is SGHVS and CDR2 is FNYEAQ. V lost 4 bases, J lost 10 bases, and 11 bases lay in between. CDR3 DNA sequence: TGTGCCAGCAGCTCCCTCCCGGGATCACCCCTCCACTTT. This translates into CASSSLPGSPLHF.

In this sample, this clonotype turned up a few times. CDR3 amino acids: CSGTRDRATGELFF. DNA for the CDR3: TGCAGCGGAACAAGGGACAGGGCGACCGGGGAGCTGTTTTTT. This chain uses TRBV29-1 with TRBJ2-2, with 9 bases aligning to TRBD1. There are 14 residues in the CDR3. Germline V gene data show CDR1 as SQVTM and CDR2 as ANQGSEA. V was pared by 7 bases and J by 5 bases, with 8 bases of the junction left unmatched.

This clonotype was detected only a few times. The V gene is TRBV5-1, the J gene TRBJ2-3; 9 bases match TRBD1. J gave up 4 bases and V 4 bases, and 13 bases lay outside the gene matches. CDR1 is SGHRS, CDR2 YFSETQ, per germline. The CDR3 length is 17 residues. The CDR3 DNA sequence: TGCGCCAGCAGCCGAACCACAGGGGGCTTTAGTCCAGATACGCAGTATTTT. Residues: CASSRTTGGFSPDTQYF.

CDR3 coding DNA: TGTGCCAGCAGTTTTTCTATCGGACTAGCGGGGGAAGGAGAGCAGTACGTC. Its translation: CASSFSIGLAGEGEQYV. This chain connects TRBV6-2 or TRBV6-3 to TRBJ2-7, with 13 bases matching TRBD2. The CDR3 sequence is 17 residues long. Germline V lookup: CDR1 MNHEY, CDR2 SVGEGT. The V gene end was trimmed by 4 bases and the J gene end by 7 bases; junction bases not matched to a gene: 13.

The chain uses TRBV12-3 or TRBV12-4 and TRBJ2-3, with D tentatively TRBD2 (6 bases). The CDR3 totals 15 residues. With 3 bases removed from V and 4 bases from J, the gap between germline ends came to 14 bases. CDR3 sequence reads: CASSFWGGAADTQYF. The DNA of the CDR3 is TGTGCCAGCAGTTTCTGGGGCGGGGCTGCAGATACGCAGTATTTT.

This clonotype was observed a few times. The V call is TRBV19, the J call TRBJ2-1, with 7 nucleotides matching TRBD2. V lost 1 base to trimming and J lost 3 bases; unmatched junction nucleotides: 12. The CDR3 extends over 18 amino acids. Germline loops: CDR1 LNHDA, CDR2 SQIVND (reference sequence). CDR3 coding DNA: TGTGCCAGTAGTATAGGGGCCCAGCGGGGACCGAACTACAATGAGCAGTTCTTC. This translates into CASSIGAQRGPNYNEQFF.

The chain combines TRBV7-6 with TRBJ2-5; D call uncertain. The CDR3 loop spans 15 amino acids. V was cut by 5 bases and J by 2 bases, with 15 bases left in between. Germline CDR1 and CDR2: SGHVS and FNYEAQ. The CDR3, as DNA: TGTGCCAGCAGCCCCGTTTTTAGGGCGCAAGAGACCCAGTACTTC. This translates into CASSPVFRAQETQYF.

The chain employs TRBV6-6 and TRBJ1-3, with TRBD1 identical over 7 bases. CDR1 is MNHNY and CDR2 is SVGAGI in the germline V gene (reference sequence). J lost 1 base, V lost 2 bases, and 8 bases had no gene match. The CDR3 is made up of 17 amino acids. For the CDR3, the DNA is TGTGCCAGCAGTTACAGGAGTAGGGGGCTGTCTGGAAACACCATATATTTT. Protein product: CASSYRSRGLSGNTIYF.

A few counts support this clonotype. The gene calls are TRBV29-1 and TRBJ1-2; D remains unclear. The CDR3 spans 11 residues. The germline V gene has CDR1 SQVTM and CDR2 ANQGSEA. V shed 3 bases and J shed 7 bases, with 9 bases lying between them. The CDR3 is CSVERDSGYTF. The CDR3 bases are TGCAGCGTTGAGAGGGATTCTGGCTACACCTTC.

The sample holds a few counts of this clonotype. The chain links TRBV10-1 to TRBJ2-1, with no clear D. The CDR3 is 10 amino acids. Trimming removed 5 bases at V and 13 bases at J, with 9 bases between. The germline V gene has CDR1 WNHNN and CDR2 SYGVQD (reference sequence). For the CDR3, the DNA is TGCGCCAGCAGTAGGACCCTTCAGTTCTTC. Translated, it gives CASSRTLQFF.

The gene calls are TRBV7-2 and TRBJ1-2; unclear D gene. The CDR3 spans 14 residues. With 5 bases removed from V and 7 bases from J, the gap between germline ends came to 17 bases. Germline assignment: CDR1 SGHTA and CDR2 FQGNSA. CDR3 residues: CASSPGQRARGYTF. CDR3 DNA sequence: TGTGCCAGCAGCCCAGGTCAGCGTGCCCGTGGCTACACCTTC.

This clonotype was observed a handful of times. The rearrangement joins TRBV19 to TRBJ1-1; 9 bases map to TRBD1. The ends lost 10 bases at V and 1 base at J; junction bases unmatched: 4. The CDR3 totals 13 residues. CDR1 is LNHDA and CDR2 is SQIVND in the germline V gene (reference sequence). CDR3 residues: CATATGGNTEAFF. As DNA, the CDR3 is TGTGCCACTGCGACAGGGGGGAACACTGAAGCTTTCTTT.

About this clonotype: The junction departs from the called germline gene at one end, perhaps through a read error. The chain couples TRBV11-2 to TRBJ2-2; a weak D match, TRBD2 (6 bases). The CDR3 spans 16 residues. Germline assignment: CDR1 SGHAT and CDR2 FQNNGV. CDR3 coding DNA: TGTGCCAGCAGGCGACCGGGACGGAAGAACACCGGGGGGCTGTTTTTT. It is translated as CASRRPGRKNTGGLFF.

This chain connects TRBV7-6 to TRBJ1-2; 10 bases map to TRBD1. The CDR3 is made up of 16 amino acids. Per the germline V gene, CDR1 is SGHVS and CDR2 is FNYEAQ. Trimming cost V 3 bases and J 2 bases; bases outside gene matches: 6. CDR3 DNA: TGTGCCAGCAGCTTGGGGACAGGGGTCCCCAACTATGGCTACACCTTC. Amino acids: CASSLGTGVPNYGYTF.

This clonotype was found a few times. CDR3 coding DNA: TGTGCCAGCAGTTCTCAAGGGAGGGGGCTCCAAGAGACCCAGTACTTC. It codes for CASSSQGRGLQETQYF. The chain uses TRBV6-5 and TRBJ2-5; D is tentatively TRBD1 or TRBD2 (7 bases each). Looked up from germline, CDR1 is MNHEY and CDR2 is SVGAGI. There are 16 residues in the CDR3. Trimming cost V 4 bases and J 1 base, with 16 bases left between them.

In this sample, this clonotype turned up many times. The chain couples TRBV5-1 to TRBJ2-2, with 8 bases fitting TRBD1. J was trimmed by 1 base and V by 4 bases; bases with no gene match: 3. The germline CDR1 and CDR2 sequences are SGHRS and YFSETQ. This CDR3 is built from 15 residues. CDR3 nucleotide sequence: TGCGCCAGCAGCCCCGGGACAGGGAACACCGGGGAGCTGTTTTTT. Translating it yields CASSPGTGNTGELFF.

The genes are TRBV18 and TRBJ1-6, with TRBD1 as a possible D gene (6 bases). Trimming removed 4 bases from V and 6 bases from J, with 19 bases in between. This CDR3 is built from 17 residues. The germline CDR1 and CDR2 sequences are KGHSH and LQKENI. The CDR3 sequence is CASSLHRDPWVNSPLHF. In DNA form, the CDR3 reads TGTGCCAGCTCACTCCACAGGGACCCCTGGGTTAATTCACCCCTCCACTTT.

The chain uses TRBV4-1 and TRBJ1-1, with 10 bases identical to TRBD1. Germline trimming cut 4 bases from V and 4 bases from J; bases unmatched to any gene: 9. The CDR3 length is 16 residues. Germline CDR1 reads MGHRA; CDR2 reads YSYEKL. The CDR3, as DNA: TGCGCCAGCAGCCGGGACGCCGGGACAGGGGTCACTGAAGCTTTCTTT. Encoded protein: CASSRDAGTGVTEAFF.

This clonotype has at least ten counts. The chain links TRBV20-1 to TRBJ1-2; D is perhaps TRBD1 (6 bases). This CDR3 contains 14 residues. Per germline, CDR1 DFQATT and CDR2 SNEGSKA (reference sequence). V dropped 0 bases and J dropped 7 bases, with 15 bases sitting between them. The CDR3 sequence is CSARDRGGTVGYTF. The CDR3 region has the DNA TGCAGTGCTAGAGATAGGGGGGGGACCGTTGGCTACACCTTC.